This TCR beta chain comes out of a study of response to subunit inactivated influenza vaccine. The V gene end was trimmed by 2 bases and the J gene end by 4 bases; junction bases not matched to a gene: 7. This CDR3 contains 15 residues. Germline V CDR1 and CDR2: DFQATT, SNEGSKA (reference sequence). TCRdb ran MiXCR on the RT-PCR reads and lists one entry per CDR3 protein. The sample has about half a million distinct CDR3 sequences; less than 8% are singletons. Broader study findings: Seasonal influenza vaccination, on each occasion, was suggested by the authors to recruit few new T cells.

This clonotype was counted a few times. Its antigen remains unknown. This chain uses TRBV20-1 with TRBJ2-7; the match to TRBD1 covers 11 bases. Here the sequenced sample was PBMCs from blood, taken around 25 months after vaccination. The source of this sequence is a man between 50 and 70 years old who received an inactivated influenza vaccine. The CDR3 region has the DNA TGCAGTGCTAGACCCCCGGACAGGGGGCCGTACGAGCAGTACTTC. Translated, it gives CSARPPDRGPYEQYF.